The rows below give T cell receptor beta chains drawn from one sample of a study of technical replicates of blood from four donors. Method: immunoSEQ multiplex PCR; TCRdb's copy keeps in-frame clones and lacks some. The sample carries 54,000 or so clones, around 94% recorded once. The material sequenced was T cells isolated from PBMCs. These receptors all stem from a human donor in good health. CDR3s include the opening cysteine and the closing phenylalanine or tryptophan. D genes are given only for firm matches. The size entry is marked missing in some rows and otherwise reads once, few, many or a size class.

d_call	j_call	v_call	clone_size	cdr3_nt	cdr3_aa
-	TRBJ2-3	TRBV12-5	-	TGTGCTAGTGGTTTAGGGGACACTTCTGGGGATACGCAGTATTTT	CASGLGDTSGDTQYF
TRBD1	TRBJ2-7	TRBV7-6	-	TGTGCCAGCAGCGCCGGGGACAGGGGAACTGGCCGGTACGAGCAGTACTTC	CASSAGDRGTGRYEQYF
-	TRBJ2-3	TRBV6-5	once	TGTGCCAGCGTTTACGGGGGAGCGCAGTATTTT	CASVYGGAQYF
-	TRBJ1-2	TRBV19	-	TGTGCCAGTGTCAACTTGGCGGGGGTATCTAACTATGGCTACACCTTC	CASVNLAGVSNYGYTF
-	TRBJ2-1	TRBV14	-	TGTGCCAGCACCCCAAGCGGCTCCGCGGGGATCTTGGGGCCACTAAATGAGCAGTTCTTC	CASTPSGSAGILGPLNEQFF
TRBD1	TRBJ1-2	TRBV28	-	TGTGCCAGCAGGATAACAGGGGACTATGGCTACACCTTC	CASRITGDYGYTF
-	TRBJ2-7	TRBV5-1	-	TGCGCCAGCAGCTTGGGAACTACAGGGGGACGAGGGAGGGCCGGTGTGTACGAGCAGTACTTC	CASSLGTTGGRGRAGVYEQYF
TRBD2	TRBJ2-7	TRBV7-2	once	TGTGCCAGCAGCTTAGTCTGGCGGGGGGTATTATCCTACGAGCAGTACTTC	CASSLVWRGVLSYEQYF
-	TRBJ2-7	TRBV5-1	once	TGCGCCAGCACCCCCGGGAGCTCCTACGAGCAGTACTTC	CASTPGSSYEQYF
TRBD1	TRBJ2-3	TRBV7-9	-	TGTGCCAGCAACATGATACAGGGGGATGCTTTGGATACGCAGTATTTT	CASNMIQGDALDTQYF
TRBD1	TRBJ2-5	TRBV7-9	-	TGTGCCAGCAGCCCGCCCGGACAGGGTAAAGAGACCCAGTACTTC	CASSPPGQGKETQYF
-	TRBJ1-5	TRBV13	-	TGTGCCAGCAGCCAGGGACAATATAGCAATCAGCCCCAGCATTTT	CASSQGQYSNQPQHF
TRBD1	TRBJ1-6	TRBV5-6	-	TGTGCCAGCACCGAGACAGGGCGGTATTCACCCCTCCACTTT	CASTETGRYSPLHF
-	TRBJ1-4	TRBV6-6	-	TGTGCCAGCAGTTACAGTGGCTCAACTAATGAAAAACTGTTTTTT	CASSYSGSTNEKLFF
-	TRBJ2-7	TRBV7-6	-	TGTGCCAGCAGCTTATATGGGACAAAGTCCTACGAGCAGTACTTC	CASSLYGTKSYEQYF
-	TRBJ1-2	TRBV7-6	-	TGTGCCAGCAGTTTACAGGCCGACTATGGCTACACCTTC	CASSLQADYGYTF
-	TRBJ2-7	TRBV5-1	-	TGCGCCAGCAGCCCGGGACTCCAAGGCTACGAGCAGTACTTC	CASSPGLQGYEQYF
TRBD2	TRBJ2-5	TRBV5-4	-	TGTGCCAGCAGCCCGGGACTAGCCGGGTACCAAGAGACCCAGTACTTC	CASSPGLAGYQETQYF
TRBD2	TRBJ2-3	TRBV6-5	-	TGTGCCAGCAGTGCCGTAGCGGGGGGCACAGATACGCAGTATTTT	CASSAVAGGTDTQYF
TRBD1	TRBJ1-3	TRBV5-6	-	TGTGCCAGCACCTGGGACAGGGGAGGCACCATATATTTT	CASTWDRGGTIYF
TRBD1	TRBJ2-2	TRBV5-1	-	TGCGCCAGCAGCTTTCCGGACAGGAAGAGAGAATTAAACACCGGGGAGCTGTTTTTT	CASSFPDRKRELNTGELFF
-	TRBJ1-1	TRBV11-3	once	TGTGCCAGCAGCCCGGGTTCCCCGGGGGGCACTGAAGCTTTCTTT	CASSPGSPGGTEAFF
-	TRBJ2-1	TRBV7-3	-	TGTGCCAGCAGCTTCCTCTACAATGAGCAGTTCTTC	CASSFLYNEQFF